This T cell receptor beta chain originates from a study of blood T cell repertoires in COVID-19. Study in general: T cells, B-cell-depleted T cells, or PBMCs provided the cDNA or gDNA that served as material.

The germline CDR1 and CDR2 sequences are SGHRS and YFSETQ. This CDR3 spans 15 amino acids. The V end was cut by 0 bases, the J end by 0 bases, with 7 bases between. The assay was immunoSEQ multiplex PCR, and TCRdb's table has in-frame clones only and misses some. The repertoire includes about 280,000 clones, under 95% of them detected once, and 2.8% sits in the top ten. The table lists this clone with a few counts. Different DNA sequences within this sample yield the same CDR3. This sequence joins TRBV5-1 and TRBJ1-3; D not certain. This clonotype was obtained from a man aged 35 to 55 who had been exposed to COVID-19. Sequencing was performed on PBMCs or T cells enriched from blood (not recorded which). The CDR3 spells CASSLGQSSGNTIYF. CDR3 nucleotide sequence: TGCGCCAGCAGCTTGGGACAAAGCTCTGGAAACACCATATATTTT.